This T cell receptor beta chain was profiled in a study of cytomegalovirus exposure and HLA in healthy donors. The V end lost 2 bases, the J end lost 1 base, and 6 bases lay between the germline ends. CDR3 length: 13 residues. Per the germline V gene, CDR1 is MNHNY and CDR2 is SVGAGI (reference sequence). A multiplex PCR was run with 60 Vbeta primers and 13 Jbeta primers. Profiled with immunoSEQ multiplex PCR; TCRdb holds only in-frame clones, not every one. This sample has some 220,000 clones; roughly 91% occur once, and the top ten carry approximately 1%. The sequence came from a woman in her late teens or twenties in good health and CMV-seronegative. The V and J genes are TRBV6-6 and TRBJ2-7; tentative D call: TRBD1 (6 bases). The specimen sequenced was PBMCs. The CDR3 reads CASSYTGSYEQYF. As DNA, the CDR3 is TGTGCCAGCAGTTACACAGGGTCCTACGAGCAGTACTTC.